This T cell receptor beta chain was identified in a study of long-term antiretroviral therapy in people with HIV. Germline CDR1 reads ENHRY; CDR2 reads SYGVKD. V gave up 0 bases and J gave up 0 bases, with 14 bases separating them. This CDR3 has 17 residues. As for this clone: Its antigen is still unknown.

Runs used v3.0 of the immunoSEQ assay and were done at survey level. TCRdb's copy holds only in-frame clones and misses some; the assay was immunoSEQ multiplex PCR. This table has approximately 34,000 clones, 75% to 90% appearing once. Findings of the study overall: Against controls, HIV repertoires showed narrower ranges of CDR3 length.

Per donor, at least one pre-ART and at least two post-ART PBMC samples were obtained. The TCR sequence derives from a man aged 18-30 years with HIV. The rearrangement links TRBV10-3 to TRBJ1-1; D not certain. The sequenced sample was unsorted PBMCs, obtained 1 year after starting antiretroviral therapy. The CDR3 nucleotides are TGTGCCATCAGTGAGTCGAATCAACGGGCACTGAACACTGAAGCTTTCTTT. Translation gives CAISESNQRALNTEAFF.